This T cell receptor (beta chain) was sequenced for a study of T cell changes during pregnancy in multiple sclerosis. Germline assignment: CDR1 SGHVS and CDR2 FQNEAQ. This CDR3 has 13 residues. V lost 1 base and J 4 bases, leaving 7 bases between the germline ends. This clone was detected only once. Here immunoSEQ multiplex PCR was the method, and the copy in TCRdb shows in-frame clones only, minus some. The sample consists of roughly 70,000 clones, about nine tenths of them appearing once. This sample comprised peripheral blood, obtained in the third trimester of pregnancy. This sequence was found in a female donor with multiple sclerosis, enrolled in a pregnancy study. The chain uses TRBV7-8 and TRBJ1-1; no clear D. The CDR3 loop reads CASSLGGPTEAFF. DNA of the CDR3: TGTGCCAGCAGCTTAGGAGGGCCCACTGAAGCTTTCTTT.